These 17 T cell receptor beta chains were all obtained from the same sample, sequenced in a study of T-cell reconstitution after alpha-beta-depleted transplantation in children. TCRbeta library construction was performed incorporating unique molecular identifiers. TCRdb processed the PCR reads anew with MiXCR; each CDR3 protein has one entry. The sample lists 44,000 or so distinct CDR3 sequences, around 9% seen once, with 25% to 30% in the top ten. The sequencing used PBMCs, mostly from graft donor cells, collected 60 days after TCRalphabeta/CD19-depleted stem cell transplant. All receptors derive from a male patient between 2 and 15 years old who had a stem cell transplant for chronic granulomatous disease, so the T cells may come from the graft donor.

In its sample, this clonotype was seen a few times. The V gene is TRBV7-2, the J gene TRBJ1-6; D perhaps matches TRBD1 (5 bases). V gave up 6 bases and J gave up 8 bases, with 23 bases separating them. Germline loops: CDR1 SGHTA, CDR2 FQGNSA. This CDR3 is built from 17 residues. CDR3 in amino acids: CASSSLDQGRPDSPLHF. CDR3 sequence (DNA): TGTGCCAGCAGTTCACTCGACCAGGGAAGGCCGGATTCACCCCTCCACTTT.

The table lists this clonotype with a few counts. The chain employs TRBV15 and TRBJ1-4; no clear D gene. The CDR3 totals 16 residues. Germline CDR1 LNHNV, CDR2 YYDKDF (reference sequence). V lost 0 bases and J lost 5, with 13 bases in between. CDR3 DNA: TGTGCCACCAGCAGAGATTGGGCGTCGGGAAATGAAAAACTGTTTTTT. Residues: CATSRDWASGNEKLFF. The full variable domain, rest sourced from reference TRBV15 and TRBJ1-4, is DAMVIQNPRYQVTQFGKPVTLSCSQTLNHNVMYWYQQKSSQAPKLLFHYYDKDFNNEADTPDNFQSRRPNTSFCFLDIRSPGLGDTAMYLCATSRDWASGNEKLFFGSGTQLSVL.

This clonotype was seen more than once but under ten times. The chain recombines TRBV7-3 with TRBJ2-5; the D gene could be TRBD1 or TRBD2 (6 bases each). Trimming cost V 2 bases and J 4 bases, with 14 bases left between them. Germline values: CDR1 SGHTA, CDR2 FQGTGA. There are 15 residues in the CDR3. In DNA form, the CDR3 reads TGTGCCAGCAGCTTAGTCGGGGGCCGATCAGAGACCCAGTACTTC. Amino acid sequence: CASSLVGGRSETQYF.

This clonotype has at least ten counts. This chain uses TRBV20-1 with TRBJ2-7; TRBD2 is a possible D gene (5 bases). V was cut by 3 bases and J by 2 bases, with 14 bases left in between. CDR1 and CDR2 (germline): DFQATT, SNEGSKA (reference sequence). The CDR3 has 14 amino acids. CDR3 DNA sequence: TGCAGTGCTAGGACCGGGATTTTACCCTACGAGCAGTACTTC. Encoded protein: CSARTGILPYEQYF.

The sample holds many counts of this clonotype. The V call is TRBV24-1, the J call TRBJ2-1; 11 nucleotides agree with TRBD2. The trim removed 4 bases at V and 9 bases at J, leaving 7 bases unmatched. The CDR3 has 15 amino acids. Germline-derived CDR1 and CDR2 are KGHDR and SFDVKD. The CDR3 coding sequence is TGTGCCACCAGTGAAACTAGCGGGAGTTTGTCTGAGCAGTTCTTC. It yields the protein CATSETSGSLSEQFF.

The sample holds many counts of this clonotype. The CDR3 is CASSLQDTQYF. CDR3 bases: TGCGCCAGCAGCTTGCAGGATACGCAGTATTTT. This rearrangement joins TRBV5-1 to TRBJ2-3; no clear D. Trimming stripped 1 base from V and 6 bases from J, with 3 bases between. Germline values: CDR1 SGHRS, CDR2 YFSETQ. This CDR3 contains 11 residues.

The sample holds many counts of this clonotype. The CDR3 loop is CASSQESSGTGANVLTF. The CDR3 nucleotides read TGTGCCAGCAGCCAAGAGTCTAGCGGGACTGGGGCCAACGTCCTGACTTTC. The chain couples TRBV3-1 to TRBJ2-6; 9 positions match TRBD2. The trim removed 0 bases at V and 2 bases at J, leaving 2 bases unmatched. This CDR3 has 17 residues. CDR1 is LGHDT, CDR2 YNNKEL, per germline (reference sequence).

In this sample, this clonotype turned up many times. The chain uses TRBV12-3 or TRBV12-4 and TRBJ2-1; D is unresolved. There are 15 residues in the CDR3. V lost 1 base to trimming and J lost 2 bases, with 9 bases between them. CDR3 DNA sequence: TGTGCCAGCAGTTTAGGGCGGAGAGCCTACAATGAGCAGTTCTTC. This gives the protein CASSLGRRAYNEQFF.

At least ten counts were recorded for this clonotype. The V and J genes are TRBV20-1 and TRBJ2-7; D gene ambiguous. The CDR3 extends over 11 amino acids. Trimming removed 1 base at V and 4 bases at J, with 5 bases between. CDR1 and CDR2 (germline): DFQATT, SNEGSKA (reference sequence). CDR3 nucleotides: TGCAGTGCTAGAGTGGGGTACGAGCAGTACTTC. Its protein is CSARVGYEQYF.

A few counts support this clonotype. The chain joins TRBV6-1 to TRBJ2-3, with 11 positions matching TRBD2. V trimming: 4 bases; J trimming: 4 bases; junction bases outside the gene matches: 4. This CDR3 has 15 amino acids. Germline V lookup: CDR1 MNHNS, CDR2 SASEGT. CDR3: CASSVTSGGADTQYF. As DNA, the CDR3 is TGTGCCAGCAGTGTAACTAGCGGGGGCGCAGATACGCAGTATTTT.

This clonotype was seen at least ten times. This chain links TRBV2 with TRBJ2-1, with D possibly TRBD2 on 6 matching bases. The CDR3 extends over 15 amino acids. Deletions cut 2 bases from V and 5 bases from J, with 13 bases between. Germline V gives CDR1 SNHLY, CDR2 FYNNEI. CDR3 sequence: CASSELGRNDNEQFF. The CDR3 nucleotides read TGTGCCAGCAGTGAACTTGGGAGGAACGACAATGAGCAGTTCTTC. The variable domain in full, completed from reference TRBV2 and TRBJ2-1, reads EPEVTQTPSHQVTQMGQEVILRCVPISNHLYFYWYRQILGQKVEFLVSFYNNEISEKSEIFDDQFSVERPDGSNFTLKIRSTKLEDSAMYFCASSELGRNDNEQFFGPGTRLTVL.

This chain uses TRBV30 with TRBJ2-6, with a tentative D call TRBD2 (6 bases). V lost 6 bases and J lost 0, with 9 bases in between. The CDR3 consists of 14 residues. The germline V gene has CDR1 GTSNPN and CDR2 SVGIG (reference sequence). The CDR3 DNA sequence: TGTGCCTGTGGGGGAGGCTCTGGGGCCAACGTCCTGACTTTC. Translation gives CACGGGSGANVLTF. The variable domain in full, completed from reference TRBV30 and TRBJ2-6, reads SQTIHQWPATLVQPVGSPLSLECTVEGTSNPNLYWYRQAAGRGLQLLFYSVGIGQISSEVPQNLSASRPQDRQFILSSKKLLLSDSGFYLCACGGGSGANVLTFGAGSRLTVL.

This clonotype was seen many times. The V and J genes are TRBV7-9 and TRBJ2-2, with 9 bases fitting TRBD2. CDR1 and CDR2 (germline): SEHNR, FQNEAQ (reference sequence). This CDR3 is built from 17 residues. V was clipped by 5 bases and J by 6 bases; unmatched bases: 13. The CDR3 DNA sequence: TGTGCCAGCAGCCTATGGAGTAGCGGGAGAATCCCCGGGGAGCTGTTTTTT. This codes for CASSLWSSGRIPGELFF. Full variable domain (rest looked up from reference TRBV7-9 and TRBJ2-2): DTGVSQNPRHKITKRGQNVTFRCDPISEHNRLYWYRQTLGQGPEFLTYFQNEAQLEKSRLLSDRFSAERPKGSFSTLEIQRTEQGDSAMYLCASSLWSSGRIPGELFFGEGSRLTVL.

At least ten counts were recorded for this clonotype. The gene calls are TRBV27 and TRBJ2-7, with D perhaps matching TRBD2 (6 bases). Trimming took off 3 bases at V and 2 bases at J, with 14 bases between the two ends. Germline-derived CDR1 and CDR2 are MNHEY and SMNVEV (reference sequence). This CDR3 spans 15 amino acids. CDR3 loop: CASSFGGGVPYEQYF. The CDR3 DNA sequence: TGTGCCAGCAGTTTTGGGGGAGGAGTTCCCTACGAGCAGTACTTC.

This clonotype was seen many times. The V and J genes are TRBV2 and TRBJ2-2, with D possibly being TRBD2 (6 bases). The germline gives CDR1 SNHLY, CDR2 FYNNEI. The CDR3 sequence is 16 residues long. The V end lost 2 bases, the J end lost 4 bases, and 14 bases lay between the germline ends. For the CDR3, the DNA is TGTGCCAGCAGTGAACGGAGGTGGGAGGTCACCGGGGAGCTGTTTTTT. As protein: CASSERRWEVTGELFF.

At least ten counts were recorded for this clonotype. The rearrangement uses TRBV27 and TRBJ2-7; the D is unclear. Germline assignment: CDR1 MNHEY and CDR2 SMNVEV (reference sequence). Between the trimmed V and J ends, which lost 0 bases and 0 bases, there was a span of 15 bases. The CDR3 has 17 amino acids. CDR3 sequence reads: CASSLSPTGISSYEQYF. CDR3 bases: TGTGCCAGCAGTTTATCACCGACTGGGATTAGCTCCTACGAGCAGTACTTC.

This clonotype was recorded a few times. The rearrangement joins TRBV2 to TRBJ2-6, with D possibly TRBD1 on 6 matching bases. The V end lost 5 bases, the J end lost 0 bases, and 14 bases lay between the germline ends. This CDR3 spans 17 amino acids. Germline loops: CDR1 SNHLY, CDR2 FYNNEI. The chain's CDR3 is CASSPTMTGSGANVLTF. CDR3 sequence (DNA): TGTGCCAGCAGTCCAACGATGACAGGCTCTGGGGCCAACGTCCTGACTTTC.